This TCR beta chain emerged from a study of blood T cell repertoires in COVID-19. Background on the study: Donors in the United States, Italy and Spain gave samples during acute or convalescent COVID-19. From T cells, B-cell-depleted T cells, or PBMCs came the material, which was cDNA or gDNA.

The germline V gene has CDR1 LGHNA and CDR2 YSLEER. The CDR3 has 15 residues. V gave up 0 bases and J gave up 2 bases, with 11 bases separating them. This clone was observed a handful of times. Methods used by the authors: Estimation of nucleated cell counts relied on the amplification of reference gene primers. This table comes from immunoSEQ multiplex PCR, and its TCRdb copy is limited to in-frame clones, with some not included. That table furnishes V, J and clone size, whereas the DNA furnished D and trimming. This repertoire shows just under 90,000 clones, around nine tenths found once; its top ten account for 2.9%.

The TCR was taken from a woman aged 80 or older with acute or convalescent COVID-19. The sequencing sample was made of peripheral blood. This chain uses TRBV4-3 with TRBJ2-7; D is ambiguous. The chain's CDR3 is CASSQEAYRTYEQYF. The CDR3 DNA reads as TGCGCCAGCAGCCAAGAAGCGTACCGAACCTACGAGCAGTACTTC.